The 5 T cell receptor beta chains below were found in one sample sequenced in a study of PD-L1 blockade in urothelial cancer. Profiled with immunoSEQ multiplex PCR; TCRdb holds only in-frame clones, not every one. This sample yields about 83,000 clones, of which roughly nine tenths are seen a single time; roughly 5.2% belongs to the top ten. Sample: PBMCs, taken around atezolizumab (anti-PD-L1) treatment. The receptors come from a woman between 65 and 79 years old with urothelial cancer.

The chain has TRBV19 and TRBJ1-2; the D is unclear. The germline V gene encodes CDR1 LNHDA and CDR2 SQIVND (reference sequence). The CDR3 contains 13 residues. V lost 7 bases and J 4 bases, leaving 13 bases between the germline ends. CDR3 sequence (DNA): TGTGCCAGTATCTCCGTCGACTCCTATGGCTACACCTTC. Its translation is CASISVDSYGYTF.

The V and J genes are TRBV9 and TRBJ2-1; D is uncertain. V lost 0 bases and J 3 bases, leaving 10 bases between the germline ends. Per germline, CDR1 SGDLS and CDR2 YYNGEE. The CDR3 has 15 residues. The CDR3 bases are TGTGCCAGCAGCGTAGTGGCGGCGAACTACAATGAGCAGTTCTTC. Translating it yields CASSVVAANYNEQFF.

V is TRBV7-9 and J is TRBJ1-5; D is unclear. V gave up 3 bases and J gave up 4 bases, with 7 bases separating them. The V gene's germline CDR1 is SEHNR and CDR2 FQNEAQ (reference sequence). The CDR3 loop spans 13 amino acids. The CDR3 loop is CASSFGGNQPQHF. For the CDR3, the DNA is TGTGCCAGCAGCTTTGGAGGGAATCAGCCCCAGCATTTT.

CDR3 bases: TGTGCCAGCAGCCCCCGGACTAGCGGGAGTTCGGGGAGCTCCTACGAGCAGTACTTC. Residues: CASSPRTSGSSGSSYEQYF. The chain uses TRBV7-2 and TRBJ2-7, with 13 bases that match TRBD2. Germline assignment: CDR1 SGHTA and CDR2 FQGNSA. The CDR3 covers 19 residues. J gave up 0 bases and V 5 bases, and 13 bases lay outside the gene matches. Combining the CDR3 with reference TRBV7-2 and TRBJ2-7 gives the whole variable domain GAGVSQSPSNKVTEKGKDVELRCDPISGHTALYWYRQSLGQGLEFLIYFQGNSAPDKSGLPSDRFSAERTGGSVSTLTIQRTQQEDSAVYLCASSPRTSGSSGSSYEQYFGPGTRLTVT.

The rearrangement links TRBV5-1 to TRBJ2-1; perhaps TRBD2 as D (5 bases). Trimming left V 0 bases short and J 6 bases short, with 13 bases between. Germline CDR1 reads SGHRS; CDR2 reads YFSETQ. CDR3 length equals 15 residues. DNA of the CDR3: TGCGCCAGCAGCTTGGACCTCAGCGGTCTCAATGAGCAGTTCTTC. Translation: CASSLDLSGLNEQFF.